This TCR beta chain was identified in a study of T cell changes during pregnancy in multiple sclerosis. The table came from immunoSEQ multiplex PCR; TCRdb's copy has only in-frame clones and leaves some out. The table has about 44,000 clones, approximately 96% seen once. Trimming stripped 6 bases from V and 3 bases from J, with 9 bases between. Germline CDR1 ENHRY, CDR2 SYGVKD. The CDR3 covers 14 residues. The J gene is TRBJ2-6, the V gene TRBV10-3; TRBD2 might be the D (5 bases). This TCR derives from a female donor with multiple sclerosis, enrolled in a pregnancy study. The starting material was peripheral blood, obtained in the second trimester of pregnancy. For the CDR3, the DNA is TGTGCCATCAGCCCGGGGAGTGGGGCCAACGTCCTGACTTTC. Translating gives CAISPGSGANVLTF.